Listed here is a single T cell receptor beta chain. The antigen is not known. The sample belongs to a study of OX40 agonist ivuxolimab in advanced cancers. Study background: Administration of intravenous ivuxolimab to patients occurred every 2 weeks at 0.01 to 10 mg/kg. Findings of the study overall: Near-lowest levels of clonal expansion characterized partial responders at 0.1-3.0 mg/kg.

Clones were read by immunoSEQ multiplex PCR, and TCRdb kept only the in-frame ones, dropping some. The sample records roughly 64,000 clones, about 89% being singletons. The CDR3 is 14 amino acids. Germline CDR1 and CDR2: KGHSH and LQKENI. The ends lost 3 bases at V and 4 bases at J; junction bases unmatched: 4. The chain recombines TRBV18 with TRBJ2-3; 7 positions agree with TRBD2. The TCR comes from an adult with an advanced solid tumor such as melanoma, head and neck, liver or kidney cancer. Sample: CD4+ or CD8+ T cells sorted from blood, taken in a trial of the OX40 agonist ivuxolimab. CDR3 nucleotide sequence: TGTGCCAGCTCACCCCGGGGAGGGGCAGATACGCAGTATTTT. It specifies CASSPRGGADTQYF. The full variable domain, in which reference TRBV18 and TRBJ2-3 provide the parts outside the CDR3, is NAGVMQNPRHLVRRRGQEARLRCSPMKGHSHVYWYRQLPEEGLKFMVYLQKENIIDESGMPKERFSAEFPKEGPSILRIQQVVRGDSAAYFCASSPRGGADTQYFGPGTRLTVL.